This entry describes one T cell receptor (beta chain). What it recognizes is unknown. The data were produced by immunoSEQ multiplex PCR, yet TCRdb's version contains in-frame clones alone and is incomplete. Of about 350,000 clones listed, 92% are singletons. This sample was included in a study of Ad26.COV2.S vaccination and SARS-CoV-2 variants. The study, taken as a whole, reports: Vaccine and placebo groups showed comparable non-spike TCR breadth.

The V end was cut by 1 base, the J end by 0 bases, with 13 bases between. The CDR3 has 17 residues. From germline, CDR1 is KGHSH and CDR2 LQKENI. The sample was peripheral blood, taken after recovery from COVID-19. The receptor was isolated from a human donor who had recovered from COVID-19. The rearrangement uses TRBV18 and TRBJ2-1; D is perhaps TRBD2 (7 bases). The CDR3 reads CASSPRGGGRSYNEQFF. The DNA for the CDR3 is TGTGCCAGCTCACCACGGGGCGGGGGCCGCTCCTACAATGAGCAGTTCTTC.